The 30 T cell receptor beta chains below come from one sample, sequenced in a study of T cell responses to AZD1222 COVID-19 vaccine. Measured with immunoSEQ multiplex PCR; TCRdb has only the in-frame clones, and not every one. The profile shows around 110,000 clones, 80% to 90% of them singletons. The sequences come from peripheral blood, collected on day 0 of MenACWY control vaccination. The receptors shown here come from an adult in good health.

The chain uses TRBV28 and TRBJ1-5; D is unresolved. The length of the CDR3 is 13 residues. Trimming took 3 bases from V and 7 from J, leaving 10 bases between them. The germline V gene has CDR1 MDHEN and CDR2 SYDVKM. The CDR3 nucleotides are TGTGCCAGCAGTTTCGTAGGGCGGCAGCCCCAGCATTTT. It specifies CASSFVGRQPQHF.

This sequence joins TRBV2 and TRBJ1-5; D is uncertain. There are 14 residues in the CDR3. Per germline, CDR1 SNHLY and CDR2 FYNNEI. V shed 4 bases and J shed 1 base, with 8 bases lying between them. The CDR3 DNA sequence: TGTGCCAGCAGTGGGACGGACAGCAATCAGCCCCAGCATTTT. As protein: CASSGTDSNQPQHF. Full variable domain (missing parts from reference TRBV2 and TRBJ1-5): EPEVTQTPSHQVTQMGQEVILRCVPISNHLYFYWYRQILGQKVEFLVSFYNNEISEKSEIFDDQFSVERPDGSNFTLKIRSTKLEDSAMYFCASSGTDSNQPQHFGDGTRLSIL.

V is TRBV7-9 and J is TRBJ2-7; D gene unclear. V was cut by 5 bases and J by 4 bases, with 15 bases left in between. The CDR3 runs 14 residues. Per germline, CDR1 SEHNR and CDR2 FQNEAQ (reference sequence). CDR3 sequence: CASSLPRTSYEQYF. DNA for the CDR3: TGTGCCAGCAGCCTCCCGAGGACGAGTTACGAGCAGTACTTC.

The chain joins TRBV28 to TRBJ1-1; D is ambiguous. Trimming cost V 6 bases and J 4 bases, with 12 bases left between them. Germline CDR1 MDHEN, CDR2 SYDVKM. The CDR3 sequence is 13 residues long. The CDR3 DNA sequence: TGTGCCAGCAGGATCTTAGGTGGCACTGAAGCTTTCTTT. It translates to CASRILGGTEAFF.

CDR3 nucleotide sequence: TGCGCCAGCAGCTTGACCGCTGACAGCTACGAGCAGTACTTC. Protein sequence: CASSLTADSYEQYF. This chain links TRBV5-1 with TRBJ2-7; tentative D call: TRBD1 (5 bases). The germline CDR1 and CDR2 sequences are SGHRS and YFSETQ. CDR3 length: 14 amino acids. V shed 1 base and J shed 3 bases, with 11 bases lying between them. The variable domain in full, with the rest retrieved from reference TRBV5-1 and TRBJ2-7, is KAGVTQTPRYLIKTRGQQVTLSCSPISGHRSVSWYQQTPGQGLQFLFEYFSETQRNKGNFPGRFSGRQFSNSRSEMNVSTLELGDSALYLCASSLTADSYEQYFGPGTRLTVT.

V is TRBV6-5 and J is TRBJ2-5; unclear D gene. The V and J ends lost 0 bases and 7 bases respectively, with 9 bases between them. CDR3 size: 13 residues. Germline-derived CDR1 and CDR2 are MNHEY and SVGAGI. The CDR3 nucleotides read TGTGCCAGCAGTTACTCGCGTTTAGGGACCCAGTACTTC. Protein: CASSYSRLGTQYF.

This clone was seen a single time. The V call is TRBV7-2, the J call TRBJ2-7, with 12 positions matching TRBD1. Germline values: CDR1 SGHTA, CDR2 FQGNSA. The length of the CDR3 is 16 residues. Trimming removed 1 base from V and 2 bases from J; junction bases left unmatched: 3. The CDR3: CASSLGGQGAPYEQYF. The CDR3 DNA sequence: TGTGCCAGCAGCTTAGGGGGACAGGGGGCTCCCTACGAGCAGTACTTC.

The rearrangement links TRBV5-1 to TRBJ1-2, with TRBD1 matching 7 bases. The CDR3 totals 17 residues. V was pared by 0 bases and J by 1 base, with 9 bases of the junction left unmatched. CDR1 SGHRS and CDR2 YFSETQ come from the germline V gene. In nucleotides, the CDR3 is TGCGCCAGCAGCTTGGGTGGCAGGGGGATCCTTAACTATGGCTACACCTTC. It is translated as CASSLGGRGILNYGYTF.

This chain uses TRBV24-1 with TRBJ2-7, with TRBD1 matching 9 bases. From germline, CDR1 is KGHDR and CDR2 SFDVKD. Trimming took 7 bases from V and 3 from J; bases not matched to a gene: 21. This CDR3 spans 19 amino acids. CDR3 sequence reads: CATSKVPGQGSSLLYEQYF. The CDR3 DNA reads TGTGCCACCAGCAAAGTTCCGGGACAGGGATCCTCCCTACTCTACGAGCAGTACTTC.

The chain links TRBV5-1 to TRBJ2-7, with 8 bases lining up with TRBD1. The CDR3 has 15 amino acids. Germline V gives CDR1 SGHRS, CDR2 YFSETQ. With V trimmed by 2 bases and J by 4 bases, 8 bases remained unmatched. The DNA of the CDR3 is TGCGCCAGCAGCTTCTTCCCGGGACAGGTATACGAGCAGTACTTC. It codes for CASSFFPGQVYEQYF.

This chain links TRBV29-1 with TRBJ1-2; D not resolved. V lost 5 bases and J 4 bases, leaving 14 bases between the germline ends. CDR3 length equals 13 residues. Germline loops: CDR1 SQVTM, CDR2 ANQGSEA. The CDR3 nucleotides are TGCAGCGTTCCCTTGTCCGGCCCCTATGGCTACACCTTC. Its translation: CSVPLSGPYGYTF.

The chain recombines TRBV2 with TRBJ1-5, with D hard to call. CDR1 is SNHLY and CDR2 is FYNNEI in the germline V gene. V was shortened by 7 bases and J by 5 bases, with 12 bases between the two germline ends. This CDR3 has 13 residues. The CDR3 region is CASTENGDQPQHF. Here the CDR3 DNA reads TGTGCCAGCACCGAAAATGGTGATCAGCCCCAGCATTTT.

The CDR3 bases are TGTGCCAGCAGCTTATCCGGGGGGACCCTTCCTGAAGCTTTCTTT. It codes for CASSLSGGTLPEAFF. This chain joins TRBV7-2 and TRBJ1-1; TRBD1 might be the D (5 bases). V lost 2 bases and J 6 bases, leaving 16 bases between the germline ends. The length of the CDR3 is 15 residues. Looked up from germline, CDR1 is SGHTA and CDR2 is FQGNSA.

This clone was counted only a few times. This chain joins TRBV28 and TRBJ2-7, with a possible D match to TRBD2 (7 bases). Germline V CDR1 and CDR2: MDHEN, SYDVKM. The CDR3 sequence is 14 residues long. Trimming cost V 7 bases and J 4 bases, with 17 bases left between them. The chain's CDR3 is CASTLTGGGYEQYF. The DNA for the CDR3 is TGTGCCAGCACCCTAACGGGGGGCGGGTACGAGCAGTACTTC. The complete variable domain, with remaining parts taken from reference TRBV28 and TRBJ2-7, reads DVKVTQSSRYLVKRTGEKVFLECVQDMDHENMFWYRQDPGLGLRLIYFSYDVKMKEKGDIPEGYSVSREKKERFSLILESASTNQTSMYLCASTLTGGGYEQYFGPGTRLTVT.

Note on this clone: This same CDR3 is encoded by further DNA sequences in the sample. The CDR3 bases are TGTGCCAGCAGCCAACCGGGACAGGGGGATGGCTACACCTTC. Its protein is CASSQPGQGDGYTF. The chain recombines TRBV4-2 with TRBJ1-2, with TRBD1 matching over 11 bases. In germline, CDR1 is LGHNA, CDR2 YNFKEQ. Trimming took 2 bases from V and 6 from J; bases not matched to a gene: 2. CDR3 length: 14 amino acids.

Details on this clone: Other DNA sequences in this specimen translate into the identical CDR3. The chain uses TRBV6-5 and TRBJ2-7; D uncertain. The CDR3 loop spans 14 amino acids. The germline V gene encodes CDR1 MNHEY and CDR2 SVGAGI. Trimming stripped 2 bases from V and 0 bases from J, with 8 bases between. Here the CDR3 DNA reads TGTGCCAGCAGTTACGTCCGAGACTCCTACGAGCAGTACTTC. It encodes CASSYVRDSYEQYF.

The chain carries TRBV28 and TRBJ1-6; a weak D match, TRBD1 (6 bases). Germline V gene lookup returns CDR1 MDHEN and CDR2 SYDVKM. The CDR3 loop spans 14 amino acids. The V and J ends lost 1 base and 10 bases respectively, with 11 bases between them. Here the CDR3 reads CASSLYGGASPLHF. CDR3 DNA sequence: TGTGCCAGCAGTTTATATGGGGGGGCATCACCCCTCCACTTT. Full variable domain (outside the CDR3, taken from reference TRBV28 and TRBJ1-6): DVKVTQSSRYLVKRTGEKVFLECVQDMDHENMFWYRQDPGLGLRLIYFSYDVKMKEKGDIPEGYSVSREKKERFSLILESASTNQTSMYLCASSLYGGASPLHFGNGTRLTVT.

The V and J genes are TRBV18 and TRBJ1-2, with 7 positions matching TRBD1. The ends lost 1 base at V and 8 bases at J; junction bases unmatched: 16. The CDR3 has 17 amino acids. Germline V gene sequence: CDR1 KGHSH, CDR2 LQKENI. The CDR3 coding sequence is TGTGCCAGCTCACCACAAGACGCAACCAGGACAGGCTGGGGCTACACCTTC. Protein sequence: CASSPQDATRTGWGYTF.

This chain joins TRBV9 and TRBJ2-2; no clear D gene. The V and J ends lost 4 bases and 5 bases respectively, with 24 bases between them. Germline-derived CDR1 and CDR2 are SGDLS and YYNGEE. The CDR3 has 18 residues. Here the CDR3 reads CASSPELGSRRRTGELFF. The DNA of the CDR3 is TGTGCCAGCAGCCCAGAATTGGGTTCTCGAAGGCGAACCGGGGAGCTGTTTTTT.

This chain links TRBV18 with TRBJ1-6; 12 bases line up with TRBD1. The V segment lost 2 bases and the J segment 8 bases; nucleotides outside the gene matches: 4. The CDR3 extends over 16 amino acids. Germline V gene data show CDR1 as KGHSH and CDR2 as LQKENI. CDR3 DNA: TGTGCCAGCTCACCAGGGACAGGGGGCTCGGATTCACCCCTCCACTTT. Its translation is CASSPGTGGSDSPLHF.

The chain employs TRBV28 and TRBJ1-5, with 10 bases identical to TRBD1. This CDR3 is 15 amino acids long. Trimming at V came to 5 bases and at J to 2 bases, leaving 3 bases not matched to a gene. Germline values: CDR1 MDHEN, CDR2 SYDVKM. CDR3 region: CASSPGTGGNQPQHF. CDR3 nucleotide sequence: TGTGCCAGCAGTCCCGGGACAGGGGGCAATCAGCCCCAGCATTTT. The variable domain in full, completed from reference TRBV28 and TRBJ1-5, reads DVKVTQSSRYLVKRTGEKVFLECVQDMDHENMFWYRQDPGLGLRLIYFSYDVKMKEKGDIPEGYSVSREKKERFSLILESASTNQTSMYLCASSPGTGGNQPQHFGDGTRLSIL.

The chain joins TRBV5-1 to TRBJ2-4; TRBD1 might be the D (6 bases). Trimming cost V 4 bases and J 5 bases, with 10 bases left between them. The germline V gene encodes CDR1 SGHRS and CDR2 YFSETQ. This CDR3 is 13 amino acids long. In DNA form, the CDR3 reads TGCGCCAGCAGCCCATCAGGGGAAAACATTCAGTACTTC. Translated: CASSPSGENIQYF.

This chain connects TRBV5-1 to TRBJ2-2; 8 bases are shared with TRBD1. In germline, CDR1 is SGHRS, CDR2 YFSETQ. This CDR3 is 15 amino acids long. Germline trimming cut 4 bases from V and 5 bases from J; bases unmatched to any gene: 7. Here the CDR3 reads CASSIRDRSTGELFF. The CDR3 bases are TGCGCCAGCAGCATTCGGGACAGGTCGACCGGGGAGCTGTTTTTT. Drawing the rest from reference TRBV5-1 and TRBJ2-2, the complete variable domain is KAGVTQTPRYLIKTRGQQVTLSCSPISGHRSVSWYQQTPGQGLQFLFEYFSETQRNKGNFPGRFSGRQFSNSRSEMNVSTLELGDSALYLCASSIRDRSTGELFFGEGSRLTVL.

The DNA of the CDR3 is TGTGCCAGCAGCTCACCTGGACTAGCGGGTAATGAGCAGTTCTTC. It yields the protein CASSSPGLAGNEQFF. The chain links TRBV7-9 to TRBJ2-1, with 11 bases aligning to TRBD2. CDR3 length equals 15 residues. The V gene's germline CDR1 is SEHNR and CDR2 FQNEAQ (reference sequence). The V segment lost 4 bases and the J segment 7 bases; nucleotides outside the gene matches: 6.

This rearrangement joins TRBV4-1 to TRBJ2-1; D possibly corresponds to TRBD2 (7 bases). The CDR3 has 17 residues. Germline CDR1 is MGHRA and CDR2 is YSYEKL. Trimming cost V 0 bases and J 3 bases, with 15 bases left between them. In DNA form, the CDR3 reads TGCGCCAGCAGCCAAGATTCGAGGGGGGGCCTCTACAATGAGCAGTTCTTC. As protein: CASSQDSRGGLYNEQFF.

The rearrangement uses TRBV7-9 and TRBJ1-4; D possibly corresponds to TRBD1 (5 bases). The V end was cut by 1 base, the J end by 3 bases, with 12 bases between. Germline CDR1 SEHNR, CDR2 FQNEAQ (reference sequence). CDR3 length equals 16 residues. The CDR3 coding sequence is TGTGCCAGCAGCTTAGGGTCCGGGGGATCTAATGAAAAACTGTTTTTT. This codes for CASSLGSGGSNEKLFF. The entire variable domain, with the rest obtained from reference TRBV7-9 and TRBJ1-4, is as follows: DTGVSQNPRHKITKRGQNVTFRCDPISEHNRLYWYRQTLGQGPEFLTYFQNEAQLEKSRLLSDRFSAERPKGSFSTLEIQRTEQGDSAMYLCASSLGSGGSNEKLFFGSGTQLSVL.

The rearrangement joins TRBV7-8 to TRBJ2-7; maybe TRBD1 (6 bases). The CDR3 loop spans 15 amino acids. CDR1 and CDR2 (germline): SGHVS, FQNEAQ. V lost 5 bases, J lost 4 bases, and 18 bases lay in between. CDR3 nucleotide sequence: TGTGCCAGCAGCCCAGTACACAGGGAGACTTACGAGCAGTACTTC. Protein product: CASSPVHRETYEQYF.

CDR3 nucleotide sequence: TGTGCCAGCAGCGCATCGACAGGGGCCCAAGAGACCCAGTACTTC. Translating gives CASSASTGAQETQYF. The chain employs TRBV5-4 and TRBJ2-5, with 8 bases fitting TRBD1. The junction had 6 bases not matched to a gene; V was cut back by 4 bases and J by 1 base. Germline assignment: CDR1 SGHNT and CDR2 YYREEE (reference sequence). This CDR3 has 15 residues.

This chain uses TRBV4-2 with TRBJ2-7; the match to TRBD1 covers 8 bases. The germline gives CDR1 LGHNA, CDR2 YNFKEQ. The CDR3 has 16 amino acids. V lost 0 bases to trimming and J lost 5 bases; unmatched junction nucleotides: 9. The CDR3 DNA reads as TGTGCCAGCAGCCAAGATCGTGGCAGGGGGCCGGACGAGCAGTACTTC. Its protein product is CASSQDRGRGPDEQYF.

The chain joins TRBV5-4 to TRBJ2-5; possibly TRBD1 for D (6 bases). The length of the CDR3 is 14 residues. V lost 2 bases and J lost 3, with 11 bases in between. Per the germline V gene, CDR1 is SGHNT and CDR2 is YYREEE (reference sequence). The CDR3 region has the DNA TGTGCCAGCAGCTTCGACAGGTGGGAAGAGACCCAGTACTTC. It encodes CASSFDRWEETQYF.